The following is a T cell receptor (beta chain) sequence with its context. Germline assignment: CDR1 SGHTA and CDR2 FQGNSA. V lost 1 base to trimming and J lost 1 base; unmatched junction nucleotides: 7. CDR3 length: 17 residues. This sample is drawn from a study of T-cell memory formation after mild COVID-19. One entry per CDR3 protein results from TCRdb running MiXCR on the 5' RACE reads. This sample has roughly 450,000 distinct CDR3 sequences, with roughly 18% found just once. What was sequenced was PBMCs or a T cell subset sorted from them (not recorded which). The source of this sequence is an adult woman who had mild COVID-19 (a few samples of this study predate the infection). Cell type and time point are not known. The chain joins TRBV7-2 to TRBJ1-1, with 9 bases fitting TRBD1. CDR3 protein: CASSLGGQGFSNTEAFF. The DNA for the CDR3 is TGTGCCAGCAGCTTAGGTGGACAGGGGTTCTCGAACACTGAAGCTTTCTTT.